The entry below gives a single TCR beta chain sequence along with its context. Its antigen is unknown. This specimen belongs to a study of T cell repertoires in cytomegalovirus infection. Study summary: Indicated by public TCR beta signatures were CMV infection and matching HLA type. Findings and caveats of the study: CMV-specific HLA-C-restricted TCR beta clonotypes dominated the ex vivo response.

The CDR3 consists of 14 residues. Between the trimmed V and J ends, which lost 5 bases and 2 bases, there was a span of 13 bases. TCRdb re-analysed the reads in MiXCR, keeping a single row per CDR3 protein. The data show about 460,000 distinct CDR3 sequences, with roughly 10% seen just once and approximately 10% held by the top ten. V and J are TRBV12-3 or TRBV12-4 and TRBJ2-7; D possibly matches TRBD1 or TRBD2 (5 bases each). Specimen: PBMCs. The source is a human donor in good health (CMV status not recorded). Some clones in this sample may be carry-over from other donors' samples. The CDR3: CASSPRDPAYEQYF. The CDR3 nucleotides read TGTGCCAGCAGTCCCCGGGACCCGGCCTACGAGCAGTACTTC.